This paragraph reports one T cell receptor (beta chain). Its matching antigen is unknown. Primers: 60 Vbeta forward and 13 Jbeta reverse. Original handling: The authors later counted 70 million to 85 million unique TCR beta chains, roughly 10 million of them shared. Produced via immunoSEQ multiplex PCR; TCRdb's table is partial and in-frame only. That table is the source of V, J and clone size, and D and trimming were worked out from the DNA. The sample contains roughly 150,000 clones, more than 70% of which appear only once. V lost 8 bases to trimming and J lost 3 bases; unmatched junction nucleotides: 7. Germline V gene lookup returns CDR1 MNHEY and CDR2 SMNVEV (reference sequence). CDR3 size: 14 residues. The data belong to a study of cytomegalovirus exposure and HLA in healthy donors. General observations from the study: In a later analysis, the majority of CMV-associated beta chains seemingly showed HLA restriction. A further, later analysis showed that HLA-associated TCR beta chains (compared with equally common others) were more clonally expanded. The study reported that TCR beta sequences accurately predicted HLA-A and HLA-B alleles in most subjects.

The specimen was PBMCs. The source is a man aged 18 to 30 in good health and CMV-seropositive. The chain combines TRBV27 with TRBJ2-7; TRBD2 agrees at 10 bases. The CDR3 sequence: CASGRLAGSYEQYF. DNA for the CDR3: TGTGCCAGCGGTAGACTAGCGGGCAGCTACGAGCAGTACTTC.